The rows below give T cell receptor beta chains drawn from one sample of a study of cytomegalovirus exposure and HLA in healthy donors. Clones were read by immunoSEQ multiplex PCR, and TCRdb kept only the in-frame ones, dropping some. Altogether about 90,000 clones are present, 85% to 90% being singletons, with the ten largest covering around 2.3%. The sequenced material came from PBMCs. Receptors were obtained from a man aged 18-30 years in good health and CMV-seronegative. The CDR3 runs from the conserved cysteine through the conserved F or W. D genes are given only for firm matches. Rows give clone size only sometimes, using once, few, many, or a class for an expanded clone.

J | size | V | D | CDR3 | DNA
TRBJ1-1 | - | TRBV5-4 | - | CASSLEARRNTEAFF | TGTGCCAGCAGCTTGGAGGCTAGGAGGAACACTGAAGCTTTCTTT
TRBJ2-2 | - | TRBV2 | - | CASSDRDTNTGELFF | TGTGCCAGCAGTGACCGGGACACCAACACCGGGGAGCTGTTTTTT
TRBJ2-2 | - | TRBV30 | TRBD1 | CAWRGTATNTGELFF | TGTGCCTGGAGAGGGACAGCCACGAACACCGGGGAGCTGTTTTTT
TRBJ1-1 | - | TRBV5-1 | - | CASSPDVGLVSAAEAFF | TGCGCCAGCAGCCCTGACGTGGGGTTAGTGTCAGCGGCTGAAGCTTTCTTT
TRBJ2-7 | - | TRBV6-5 | TRBD1 | CASSHDREPSYEQYF | TGTGCCAGCAGCCACGACAGGGAACCATCCTACGAGCAGTACTTC
TRBJ2-7 | - | TRBV6-5 | - | CASSYSTQQYF | TGTGCCAGCAGTTACTCCACACAGCAGTACTTC
TRBJ1-5 | - | TRBV30 | - | CAWSVRQLRGQPQHF | TGTGCCTGGAGTGTCCGCCAACTAAGGGGTCAGCCCCAGCATTTT
TRBJ2-7 | - | TRBV10-3 | TRBD2 | CAIRDLTSGRGSYEQYF | TGTGCCATCAGAGACCTGACTAGCGGGAGAGGCTCCTACGAGCAGTACTTC
TRBJ2-3 | - | TRBV18 | - | CASSLSSDTQYF | TGTGCCAGCTCACTCTCCTCAGATACGCAGTATTTT
TRBJ1-2 | - | TRBV30 | - | CAWSPAAGGKGYTF | TGTGCCTGGAGTCCCGCGGCGGGGGGCAAGGGCTACACCTTC
TRBJ1-2 | - | TRBV19 | TRBD1 | CASSPDRVGGYTF | TGTGCCAGTAGCCCAGACAGGGTTGGTGGCTACACCTTC
TRBJ1-5 | - | TRBV6-5 | - | CASSRQGNQPQHF | TGTGCCAGCAGTCGACAGGGCAATCAGCCCCAGCATTTT
TRBJ1-1 | - | TRBV5-6 | - | CASSLGGRGAFF | TGTGCCAGCAGCTTAGGAGGTCGAGGGGCTTTCTTT
TRBJ1-2 | - | TRBV6-1 | - | CASSESRTGYGYTF | TGTGCCAGCAGTGAATCCCGGACGGGGTATGGCTACACCTTC
TRBJ2-5 | few | TRBV27 | TRBD2 | CASRQLAGGPRETQYF | TGTGCCAGCAGACAACTAGCGGGAGGGCCTAGAGAGACCCAGTACTTC
TRBJ1-1 | - | TRBV29-1 | - | CSAIGGITEAFF | TGCAGCGCCATTGGGGGGATCACTGAAGCTTTCTTT
TRBJ2-3 | - | TRBV9 | - | CASSVAPLASRTNTQYF | TGTGCCAGCAGCGTAGCCCCCCTAGCGAGCCGCACTAATACGCAGTATTTT
TRBJ1-1 | - | TRBV27 | TRBD1 | CASTSGAGQFTEAFF | TGTGCCAGCACCTCAGGGGCGGGACAGTTCACTGAAGCTTTCTTT
TRBJ1-1 | - | TRBV11-3 | - | CASSLEGVNTEAFF | TGTGCCAGCAGCTTAGAAGGGGTGAACACTGAAGCTTTCTTT
TRBJ1-1 | - | TRBV18 | - | CASSPALMNTEAFF | TGTGCCAGCTCACCAGCCCTAATGAACACTGAAGCTTTCTTT
TRBJ2-5 | - | TRBV7-9 | - | CASSPGGRIEETQYF | TGTGCCAGCAGCCCCGGGGGACGGATTGAAGAGACCCAGTACTTC
TRBJ2-1 | - | TRBV27 | TRBD2 | CASRVAGGGEQFF | TGTGCCAGCAGGGTAGCGGGAGGGGGCGAGCAGTTCTTC
TRBJ1-2 | - | TRBV6-1 | - | CASSPGYGYTF | TGTGCCAGCAGCCCCGGCTATGGCTACACCTTC
TRBJ1-6 | - | TRBV10-3 | - | CAISELSLRSPLHF | TGTGCCATCAGTGAGCTTTCCCTGAGGTCACCCCTCCACTTT
TRBJ1-5 | - | TRBV7-8 | - | CASSLETGNQPQHF | TGTGCCAGCAGCTTAGAAACTGGCAATCAGCCCCAGCATTTT
TRBJ1-2 | - | TRBV5-5 | TRBD1 | CASSLAFLGQGGYGYTF | TGTGCCAGCAGCTTGGCCTTTTTGGGACAGGGGGGCTATGGCTACACCTTC
TRBJ2-3 | - | TRBV28 | - | CASRGGTVEYF | TGTGCCAGCAGGGGAGGAACAGTAGAGTATTTT
TRBJ1-1 | - | TRBV19 | TRBD1 | CATNHRGSYTEAFF | TGTGCCACCAACCACAGGGGGTCGTACACTGAAGCTTTCTTT
TRBJ1-1 | once | TRBV2 | - | CASSQDTNTEAFF | TGTGCCAGCTCCCAGGACACTAACACTGAAGCTTTCTTT
TRBJ1-4 | - | TRBV6-1 | - | CASSVRVLGTNEKLFF | TGTGCCAGCAGTGTCAGGGTATTGGGGACTAATGAAAAACTGTTTTTT
TRBJ2-1 | few | TRBV7-2 | - | CASSLRARDSKFF | TGTGCCAGCAGCTTAAGGGCACGGGATTCGAAGTTCTTC
TRBJ2-1 | - | TRBV5-4 | TRBD2 | CASSAGTSGYNEQFF | TGTGCCAGCAGCGCCGGGACTAGCGGTTACAATGAGCAGTTCTTC
TRBJ1-5 | once | TRBV6-1 | - | CASSVRSGGGGNQPQHF | TGTGCCAGCAGTGTACGTTCGGGGGGTGGGGGCAATCAGCCCCAGCATTTT
TRBJ1-1 | - | TRBV28 | - | CASSLLQGFTEAFF | TGTGCCAGCAGCCTCCTACAGGGTTTCACTGAAGCTTTCTTT
TRBJ2-7 | - | TRBV5-1 | - | CASSNRGGAYEQYF | TGCGCCAGCAGCAACAGGGGAGGCGCCTACGAGCAGTACTTC
TRBJ1-2 | - | TRBV5-1 | - | CASSFGSGGQSYGYTF | TGCGCCAGCAGCTTCGGATCCGGAGGACAGAGCTATGGCTACACCTTC
TRBJ1-6 | - | TRBV10-3 | TRBD1 | CAIRGTALDPLHF | TGTGCCATCAGGGGGACAGCGTTGGATCCCCTCCACTTT
TRBJ2-3 | - | TRBV11-2 | TRBD2 | CASRLRGGGTDTQYF | TGTGCCAGCAGGCTACGGGGGGGCGGCACAGATACGCAGTATTTT
TRBJ1-2 | - | TRBV27 | TRBD1 | CASSLGPGGGYGYTF | TGTGCCAGCAGTTTAGGTCCAGGGGGCGGCTATGGCTACACCTTC
TRBJ2-3 | - | TRBV6-6 | - | CASSYSRDTQYF | TGTGCCAGCAGTTACTCGAGAGATACGCAGTATTTT
TRBJ2-3 | - | TRBV5-6 | TRBD1 | CASSLAGGVDTQYF | TGTGCCAGCAGCTTGGCAGGGGGAGTCGATACGCAGTATTTT
TRBJ1-3 | - | TRBV19 | - | CASSILEAGNTIYF | TGTGCCAGTAGTATCTTGGAGGCTGGAAACACCATATATTTT
TRBJ2-7 | - | TRBV5-1 | TRBD2 | CASSFSGNASYEQYF | TGCGCCAGCAGCTTTAGCGGGAATGCTTCCTACGAGCAGTACTTC
TRBJ1-2 | - | TRBV4-2 | - | CASSQDGGISVSGYTF | TGTGCCAGCAGCCAAGACGGAGGGATATCGGTTAGTGGCTACACCTTC
TRBJ2-6 | - | TRBV30 | - | CAWSVGSSGANVLTF | TGTGCCTGGAGCGTAGGGAGCTCTGGGGCCAACGTCCTGACTTTC
TRBJ1-4 | - | TRBV4-3 | - | CASSQGSTGEKLFF | TGCGCCAGCAGCCAAGGGTCAACAGGTGAAAAACTGTTTTTT
TRBJ1-1 | - | TRBV6-5 | - | CASRRGPMNTEAFF | TGTGCCAGCAGGCGGGGCCCCATGAACACTGAAGCTTTCTTT
TRBJ1-2 | - | TRBV27 | TRBD1 | CASRATGENYGYTF | TGTGCCAGCAGAGCGACAGGGGAAAACTATGGCTACACCTTC
TRBJ2-1 | - | TRBV4-3 | - | CASSQMGRSSYNEQFF | TGCGCCAGCAGCCAAATGGGGAGGAGCTCCTACAATGAGCAGTTCTTC
TRBJ2-7 | few | TRBV7-3 | TRBD1 | CASSLLTGGEQYF | TGTGCCAGCAGCTTACTGACAGGGGGCGAGCAGTACTTC
TRBJ2-1 | once | TRBV7-6 | TRBD1 | CASSYRGKDEQFF | TGTGCCAGCAGCTACAGGGGGAAGGATGAGCAGTTCTTC
TRBJ2-1 | - | TRBV7-2 | TRBD2 | CASTSRAGDNEQFF | TGTGCCAGCACCTCTAGGGCGGGGGACAATGAGCAGTTCTTC
TRBJ2-3 | - | TRBV5-1 | TRBD2 | CASSLEAGGQGTQYF | TGCGCCAGCAGCTTGGAAGCGGGAGGACAAGGTACGCAGTATTTT
TRBJ1-6 | - | TRBV5-6 | - | CASSSGVRSYNSPLHF | TGTGCCAGCAGCTCAGGGGTAAGGTCCTATAATTCACCCCTCCACTTT
TRBJ1-1 | - | TRBV5-1 | - | CASSLRGQDTEAFF | TGCGCCAGCAGCTTGAGGGGCCAGGACACTGAAGCTTTCTTT